This T cell receptor beta chain was recovered during a study of T cells in localized non-small cell lung cancer. General observations from the study: Of the top 100 tumor clones, median around 60 were in adjacent lung, 25 to 30 among its top 100. Analysis by sequencing included only one tumor region, so heterogeneity remains possible. Greater T cell density in blood accompanied longer overall survival. Uninvolved adjacent lung showed the highest T cell clonality, exceeding tumor.

Regarding this clone: Its antigen is still unknown.

The method was immunoSEQ multiplex PCR; TCRdb's version includes in-frame clones alone and lacks a portion of them. The sample holds roughly 34,000 clones, about nine tenths seen once. The CDR3 totals 16 residues. V shed 8 bases, J shed 7 bases, and the junction held 18 bases outside the gene matches. Germline V lookup: CDR1 MDHEN, CDR2 SYDVKM. The source material was peripheral blood, sampled before any cancer treatment. This clonotype was obtained from a male donor older than 55 with stage III lung adenocarcinoma. This chain connects TRBV28 to TRBJ1-1, with 8 nucleotides matching TRBD1. This CDR3 reads CASRLAGGAARIEAFF. The CDR3 DNA sequence: TGTGCCAGCCGCTTAGCAGGGGGCGCAGCAAGGATTGAAGCTTTCTTT.